This TCR beta chain was obtained from a study of blood T cells in healthy people across ages (dated by TCRdb to the mid-2010s). About the full investigation: In model experiments, template switching captured about one uniquely barcoded TCR beta cDNA molecule for every two T cells. Using deep sequencing normalized with unique cDNA molecular identifiers, the study measured how TCR beta repertoire diversity changes with age. The donors were divided into four age groups: young (average approximately 17 years), middle-aged (under 40), aged (under 70) and long-lived (roughly 86). To avoid experimental bias, donors of different ages were randomly spread across the sequencing lanes. For two donors (one aged 18 to 30 and one aged 80 or older), the study analyzed two additional independent replicas of 1 million unique cDNA reads from the same blood draw. The investigation overall reported the following: Total diversity estimates from one million sequenced T cells were considered lower bounds and underestimates. Compared with the aged group, the long-lived group had more naive CD4+ T cells, fewer expanded clones and increased TCR diversity, suggesting age selection. The CMV infection status of donors was not known, potentially confounding age-related changes in expanded clonotypes. Conclusive comparison of naive and antigen-experienced compartments was prevented by the profiling of bulk unsorted PBMCs. Observed TCR beta diversity per million T cells fell roughly linearly with age, and a significant reduction was already apparent by age around 44. Observed TCR beta diversity correlated strongly with the percentage of naive T cells measured by flow cytometry.

Receptor amplification or capture employed 5' RACE. For sequencing, an Illumina HiSeq 2500 was employed. A second 7 to 11 cycle PCR used a sample-barcoded 5' primer and a J-beta primer mix. A template-switch 5' adaptor carrying 12 random nucleotides introduced a unique molecular identifier onto each TCR beta cDNA molecule. At least 3 million CDR3-containing paired-end reads were obtained from each sample. The Mint cDNA synthesis kit, primed by a TRBC-specific oligonucleotide, was used to synthesize first-strand cDNA from all RNA. Following uracil-DNA glycosylase treatment, a first 18-cycle PCR with universal primers M1SS and BC2_uni_R was performed on all cDNA. The study's processing was this. For normalization, 1 million high-quality reads were randomly selected from each sample, with every read carrying a distinct molecular identifier. Instead of being binned into consensus sequences, reads that shared molecular identifiers were thrown out. MiTCR, with a Q25 quality threshold and the strictest error-elimination algorithm, was used for CDR3 identification, clonotype clustering and error correction. A nonparametric unseen species model using Euler transformation provided a lower-bound estimate of total TCR beta diversity. The public reads were reanalyzed by TCRdb: fastp trimming at Q25, MiXCR alignment, in-frame beta chains only. Rows with one shared CDR3 protein collapse into an entry with the most common genes and DNA. The V and J calls reflect TCRdb's pipeline rather than the authors' work. A total of about 650,000 distinct CDR3 sequences appear in this sample, approximately 30% of them only once. The ten largest make up less than 20% of the sample.

Clipping removes 8 bases from V and 5 bases from J, with 11 as the unmatched junction base count. The CDR1 and CDR2 encoded by the germline V gene are SQVTM and ANQGSEA. The CDR3 measures 13 amino acids from cysteine to phenylalanine. This entry keeps only the CDR3 DNA: 39 bases, framed from base 1. This clonotype was detected ten times or more. Its antigen remains unidentified. No qualities accompany the bases; no much larger clone lies one base away. The roughly 42 donors, aged 6 to 90 years, were systemically healthy Caucasian individuals from Russia. Ten milliliters of peripheral blood were drawn from each donor into EDTA-treated Vacutainer tubes. Ficoll-Paque density-gradient centrifugation was used to isolate PBMCs, with at least 7 million per sample. Trizol reagent was used to extract total RNA from the PBMCs, yielding at least 6 micrograms per sample. The percentages of naive CD45RAhigh/CD27high T cells were determined by flow cytometry on a PBMC aliquot from every donor.

The chain couples TRBV29-1 to TRBJ2-5; 7 bases in the junction line up with TRBD1. Sequences were obtained from blood. This TCR was sampled from a woman aged 80 or over in good health. Donor details come from another sample of the same person, matched by shared clones. CDR3 reads: CSFNRGLLETQYF. The nucleotide sequence is TGCAGCTTCAATAGGGGGCTGTTGGAGACCCAGTACTTC.